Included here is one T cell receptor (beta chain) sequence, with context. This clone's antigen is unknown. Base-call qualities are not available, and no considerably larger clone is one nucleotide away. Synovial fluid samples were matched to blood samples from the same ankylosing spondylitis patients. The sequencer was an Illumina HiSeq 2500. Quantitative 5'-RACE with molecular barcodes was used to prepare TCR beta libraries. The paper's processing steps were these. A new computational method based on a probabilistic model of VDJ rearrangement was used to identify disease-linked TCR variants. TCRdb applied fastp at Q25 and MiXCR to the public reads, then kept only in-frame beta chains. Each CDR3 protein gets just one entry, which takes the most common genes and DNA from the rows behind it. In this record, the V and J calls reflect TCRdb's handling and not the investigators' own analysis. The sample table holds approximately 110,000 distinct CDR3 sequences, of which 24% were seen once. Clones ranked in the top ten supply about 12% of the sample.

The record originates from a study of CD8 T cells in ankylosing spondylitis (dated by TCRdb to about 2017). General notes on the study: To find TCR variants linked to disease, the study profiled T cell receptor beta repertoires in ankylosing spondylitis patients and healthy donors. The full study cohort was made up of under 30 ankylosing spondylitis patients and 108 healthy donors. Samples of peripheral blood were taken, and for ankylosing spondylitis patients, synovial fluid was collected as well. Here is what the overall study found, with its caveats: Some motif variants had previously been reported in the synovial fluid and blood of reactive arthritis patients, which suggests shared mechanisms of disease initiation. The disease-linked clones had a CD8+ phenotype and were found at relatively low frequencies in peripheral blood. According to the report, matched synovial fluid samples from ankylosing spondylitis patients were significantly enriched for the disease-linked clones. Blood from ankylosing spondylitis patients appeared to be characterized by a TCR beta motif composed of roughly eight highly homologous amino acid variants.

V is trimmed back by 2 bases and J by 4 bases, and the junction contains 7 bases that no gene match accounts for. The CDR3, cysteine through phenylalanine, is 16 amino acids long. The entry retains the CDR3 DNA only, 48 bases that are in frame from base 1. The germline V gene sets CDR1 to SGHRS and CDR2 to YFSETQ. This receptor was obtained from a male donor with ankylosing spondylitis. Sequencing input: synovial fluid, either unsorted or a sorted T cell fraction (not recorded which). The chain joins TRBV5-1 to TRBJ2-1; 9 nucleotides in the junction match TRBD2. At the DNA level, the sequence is TGCGCCAGCAGCTTAACGGGGCGGGAGGGATACAATGAGCAGTTCTTC. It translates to CASSLTGREGYNEQFF.